This TCR beta chain originates from a study of vaccination effects on CD4 cells after COVID-19. Only in-frame clones appear in the TCRdb table, and some are missing; sequencing was by immunoSEQ multiplex PCR. The sample has about 68,000 clones; approximately 80% are singletons. This clone was detected only once. Its antigen remains unknown. General study results and limits: Infection-derived and vaccine-derived clones contracted markedly late after vaccination.

Antigen-specific CD4+ T cells were expanded with viral peptide pools in the ViraFEST assay before sequencing. The culture ran for about 11 days, and then CD4+ T cells were isolated. Previously uninfected by SARS-CoV-2, the vaccine recipients also showed negative nucleocapsid antibodies. IL-2 medium was substituted for half the medium on days 3 and 7. This specimen was CD4+ T cells from PBMCs cultured with SARS-CoV-2 spike peptides, taken before COVID-19 vaccination. The receptor's source is a human donor who received a COVID-19 vaccine.

CDR3 nucleotide sequence: TGTGCCAGCGGTTACCGGGGGGGCCAACTCAATGAGCAGTTCTTC. Protein product: CASGYRGGQLNEQFF. The V gene is TRBV7-2, the J gene TRBJ2-1; TRBD2 aligns across 8 bases. Trimming removed 8 bases from V and 6 bases from J; junction bases left unmatched: 12. The CDR3 totals 15 residues. Germline CDR1 and CDR2: SGHTA and FQGNSA. The complete variable domain, with remaining parts taken from reference TRBV7-2 and TRBJ2-1, reads GAGVSQSPSNKVTEKGKDVELRCDPISGHTALYWYRQSLGQGLEFLIYFQGNSAPDKSGLPSDRFSAERTGGSVSTLTIQRTQQEDSAVYLCASGYRGGQLNEQFFGPGTRLTVL.